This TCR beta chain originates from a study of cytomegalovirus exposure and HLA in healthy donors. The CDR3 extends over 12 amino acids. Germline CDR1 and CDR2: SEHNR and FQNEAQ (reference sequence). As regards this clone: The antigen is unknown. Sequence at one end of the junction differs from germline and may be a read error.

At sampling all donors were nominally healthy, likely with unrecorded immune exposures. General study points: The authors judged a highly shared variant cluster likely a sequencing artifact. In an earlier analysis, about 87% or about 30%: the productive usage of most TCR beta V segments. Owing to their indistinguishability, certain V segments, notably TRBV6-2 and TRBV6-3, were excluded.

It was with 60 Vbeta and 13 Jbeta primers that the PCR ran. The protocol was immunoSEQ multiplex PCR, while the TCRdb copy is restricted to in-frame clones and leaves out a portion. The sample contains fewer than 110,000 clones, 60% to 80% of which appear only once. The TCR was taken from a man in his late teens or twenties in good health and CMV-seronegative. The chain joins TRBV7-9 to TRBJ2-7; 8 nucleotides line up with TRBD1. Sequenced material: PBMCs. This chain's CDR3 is CSSSSHSGGKYF. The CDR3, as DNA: TGTTCCAGCAGCTCCCATTCAGGGGGCAAGTACTTC.